The 15 T cell receptor beta chains in this list originate from one sample, sequenced in a study of response to subunit inactivated influenza vaccine. TCRdb reprocessed the RT-PCR reads via MiXCR and lists one record per CDR3 protein. Seen here are some 600,000 distinct CDR3 sequences, around 13% observed once, and the top ten hold approximately 7.6%. Material: PBMCs from blood, obtained 14 to 15 days before vaccination. The origin of the receptors is a man aged 45 to 65 who received an inactivated influenza vaccine.

This clonotype came up a few times. The rearrangement joins TRBV6-2 or TRBV6-3 to TRBJ2-1, with TRBD2 identical over 12 bases. J gave up 4 bases and V 5 bases, and 15 bases lay outside the gene matches. Per germline, CDR1 MNHEY and CDR2 SVGEGT. The length of the CDR3 is 19 residues. CDR3 in DNA: TGTGCCAGCAGTCATGGGCTAGCGGGGGGGCCCTTCAGATACAATGAGCAGTTCTTC. This sequence encodes CASSHGLAGGPFRYNEQFF.

This chain uses TRBV4-3 with TRBJ2-7, with 11 bases that match TRBD2. This CDR3 comprises 14 residues. J lost 6 bases, V lost 4 bases, and 5 bases had no gene match. Germline V gives CDR1 LGHNA, CDR2 YSLEER. In DNA, the CDR3 is TGCGCCAGCAGCCCGGAACTAGCGGGAGCCGAGCAGTACTTC. This sequence encodes CASSPELAGAEQYF.

This chain uses TRBV20-1 with TRBJ2-3; possible D gene TRBD1, 6 bases. From germline, CDR1 is DFQATT and CDR2 SNEGSKA (reference sequence). This CDR3 has 15 amino acids. V was pared by 7 bases and J by 2 bases, with 19 bases between. This CDR3 reads CSVNPGRGHTDTQYF. CDR3 bases: TGCAGTGTCAACCCGGGCAGGGGTCACACAGATACGCAGTATTTT.

The chain employs TRBV18 and TRBJ1-2, with D perhaps matching TRBD1 (5 bases). Per the germline V gene, CDR1 is KGHSH and CDR2 is LQKENI. V lost 3 bases to trimming and J lost 4 bases, with 15 bases between them. The CDR3 contains 15 residues. The CDR3 coding sequence is TGTGCCAGCTCACCCGCCACCGGACACGGCTATGGCTACACCTTC. It is translated as CASSPATGHGYGYTF. The entire variable domain, with the rest obtained from reference TRBV18 and TRBJ1-2, is as follows: NAGVMQNPRHLVRRRGQEARLRCSPMKGHSHVYWYRQLPEEGLKFMVYLQKENIIDESGMPKERFSAEFPKEGPSILRIQQVVRGDSAAYFCASSPATGHGYGYTFGSGTRLTVV.

This clonotype was seen a few times. The rearrangement uses TRBV6-1 and TRBJ2-2; D is ambiguous. The CDR3 is 14 residues long. The V end lost 5 bases, the J end lost 6 bases, and 13 bases lay between the germline ends. Germline loops: CDR1 MNHNS, CDR2 SASEGT. CDR3 sequence (DNA): TGTGCCAGCAGTAATTTACTGGGTCCCGGGGAGCTGTTTTTT. Translation gives CASSNLLGPGELFF.

This clonotype has only a few counts. The chain links TRBV9 to TRBJ2-1; 15 bases are a match to TRBD2. Germline lookup yields CDR1 SGDLS and CDR2 YYNGEE. Trimming cost V 0 bases and J 10 bases; bases outside gene matches: 11. The CDR3 contains 18 residues. The DNA of the CDR3 is TGTGCCAGCAGCGTAGGGACTAGCGGGAGGGCCGGGAGAGAGGAGCAGTTCTTC. This translates into CASSVGTSGRAGREEQFF.

This clonotype was counted a few times. The V call is TRBV15, the J call TRBJ2-5; D remains unclear. CDR3 size: 12 residues. The germline V and J ends were trimmed by 4 bases and 2 bases, with 5 bases remaining between them. The V gene's germline CDR1 is LNHNV and CDR2 YYDKDF (reference sequence). The CDR3 sequence is CATSKVQETQYF. Here the CDR3 DNA reads TGTGCCACCAGCAAAGTGCAAGAGACCCAGTACTTC.

The chain uses TRBV9 and TRBJ2-3, with D possibly TRBD2 on 7 matching bases. CDR3 length equals 15 residues. Trimming took 0 bases from V and 6 from J, leaving 14 bases between them. Germline-derived CDR1 and CDR2 are SGDLS and YYNGEE. CDR3 region: CASSVAGGSPDTQYF. The DNA of the CDR3 is TGTGCCAGCAGCGTAGCGGGGGGCTCTCCCGATACGCAGTATTTT.

There are a few counts of this clonotype. The chain couples TRBV10-3 to TRBJ1-4, with D uncertain. V lost 6 bases and J lost 7, with 18 bases in between. Germline V gene sequence: CDR1 ENHRY, CDR2 SYGVKD. This CDR3 spans 15 amino acids. CDR3 loop: CAIRAAERRGEKLFF. The CDR3 DNA is TGTGCCATCAGGGCAGCAGAACGCCGTGGTGAAAAACTGTTTTTT.

The V call is TRBV7-2, the J call TRBJ2-7, with 9 bases fitting TRBD2. Germline CDR1 SGHTA, CDR2 FQGNSA. After removal of 4 bases from V and 4 bases from J, the junction contained 8 bases not matched to a gene. The CDR3 runs to 15 residues. The DNA for the CDR3 is TGTGCCAGCAGCTCTCTGGCGGGGGGGTTTTACGAGCAGTACTTC. It specifies CASSSLAGGFYEQYF.

J is TRBJ1-4 and V is TRBV12-3 or TRBV12-4, with a weak D call TRBD1 (5 bases). There are 14 residues in the CDR3. V was clipped by 5 bases and J by 7 bases, with 14 bases between them. The CDR3 loop reads CASSLEGMGEKLFF. CDR3 bases: TGTGCCAGCAGTCTGGAGGGGATGGGTGAAAAACTGTTTTTT.

The J gene is TRBJ2-7, the V gene TRBV20-1; 9 nucleotides line up with TRBD1. With V trimmed by 6 bases and J by 0 bases, 6 bases remained unmatched. The CDR3 consists of 14 residues. Germline V gives CDR1 DFQATT, CDR2 SNEGSKA (reference sequence). CDR3 in amino acids: CSAIGTGFSYEQYF. DNA for the CDR3: TGCAGTGCCATCGGGACAGGGTTCTCCTACGAGCAGTACTTC.

This clonotype was counted only a few times. In DNA form, the CDR3 reads TGTGCCAGCAGCCCCGACGGACAGAAGAACTATGGCTACACCTTC. Translating it yields CASSPDGQKNYGYTF. This rearrangement joins TRBV5-5 to TRBJ1-2; D is perhaps TRBD1 (6 bases). V was cut by 4 bases and J by 2 bases, with 15 bases left in between. The CDR3 consists of 15 residues. Germline CDR1 reads SGHKS; CDR2 reads YYEKEE (reference sequence).

This clonotype turned up a few times. V gene TRBV7-8 combines with J gene TRBJ2-5; D may correspond to TRBD1 or TRBD2 (5 bases each). Trimming cost V 3 bases and J 1 base, with 15 bases left between them. The length of the CDR3 is 16 residues. Germline CDR1 is SGHVS and CDR2 is FQNEAQ. In DNA, the CDR3 is TGTGCCAGCAGCTTCCAGAGGGACGTCTTCCAAGAGACCCAGTACTTC. Protein sequence: CASSFQRDVFQETQYF.

This chain links TRBV7-9 with TRBJ2-3, with TRBD1 identical over 11 bases. The germline gives CDR1 SEHNR, CDR2 FQNEAQ (reference sequence). The CDR3 covers 16 residues. V lost 5 bases and J lost 3; bases outside the gene matches: 7. The CDR3 coding sequence is TGTGCCAGCAGCCGTGGGACAGGGGGAGGAACAGATACGCAGTATTTT. This sequence encodes CASSRGTGGGTDTQYF.